This T cell receptor (beta chain) was profiled in a study of blood T cell repertoires in COVID-19. Study information: Sites in the United States, Italy and Spain provided acute and convalescent COVID-19 samples. The analysed material was cDNA or gDNA that came from T cells, B-cell-depleted T cells, or PBMCs.

In the authors' methods: Amplifying reference gene primers gave estimates of nucleated cell counts. Using immunoSEQ multiplex PCR, the repertoire was profiled, and TCRdb retains in-frame clones only, with some absent. From that table come the V and J calls and clone size; the DNA was used to work out D and trimming. The profile shows roughly 150,000 clones, around 82% of them singletons. This clone was counted between two and nine times. This CDR3 region has 13 residues. V gave up 1 base and J gave up 0 bases, with 3 bases separating them. Sequencing input: peripheral blood. This chain links TRBV12-3 or TRBV12-4 with TRBJ1-2; D gene ambiguous. The source of this sequence is a woman in her seventies who had recovered from COVID-19. The CDR3 DNA reads TGTGCCAGCAGTTTAGGGCCTAACTATGGCTACACCTTC. It codes for CASSLGPNYGYTF.